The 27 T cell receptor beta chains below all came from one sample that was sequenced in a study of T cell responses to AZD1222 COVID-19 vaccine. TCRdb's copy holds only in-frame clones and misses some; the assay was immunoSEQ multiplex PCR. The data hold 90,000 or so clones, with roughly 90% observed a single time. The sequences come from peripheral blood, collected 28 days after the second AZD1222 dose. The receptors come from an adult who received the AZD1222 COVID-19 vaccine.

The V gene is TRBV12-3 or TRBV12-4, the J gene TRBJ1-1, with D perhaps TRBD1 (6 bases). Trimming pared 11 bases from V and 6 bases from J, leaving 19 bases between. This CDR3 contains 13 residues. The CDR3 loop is CALAGGADAEAFF. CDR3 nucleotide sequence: TGTGCCCTCGCCGGGGGGGCAGACGCTGAAGCTTTCTTT.

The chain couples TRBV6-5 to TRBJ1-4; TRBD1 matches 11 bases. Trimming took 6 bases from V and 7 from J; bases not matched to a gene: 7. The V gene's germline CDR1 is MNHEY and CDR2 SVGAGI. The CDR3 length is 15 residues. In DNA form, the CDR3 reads TGTGCCAGCAGGAACCGGGACAGGGGGACTGAAAAACTGTTTTTT. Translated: CASRNRDRGTEKLFF.

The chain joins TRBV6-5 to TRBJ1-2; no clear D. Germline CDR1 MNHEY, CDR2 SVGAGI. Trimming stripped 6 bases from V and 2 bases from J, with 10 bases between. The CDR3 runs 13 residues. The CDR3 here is CASSPTENYGYTF. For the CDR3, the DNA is TGTGCCAGCAGCCCGACGGAAAACTATGGCTACACCTTC.

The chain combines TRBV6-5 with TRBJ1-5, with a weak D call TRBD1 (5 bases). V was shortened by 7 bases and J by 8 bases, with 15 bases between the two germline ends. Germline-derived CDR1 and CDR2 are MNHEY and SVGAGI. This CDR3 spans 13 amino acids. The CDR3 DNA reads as TGTGCCAGCAACGCTGGGGCCTGGGAGCCCCAGCATTTT. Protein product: CASNAGAWEPQHF.

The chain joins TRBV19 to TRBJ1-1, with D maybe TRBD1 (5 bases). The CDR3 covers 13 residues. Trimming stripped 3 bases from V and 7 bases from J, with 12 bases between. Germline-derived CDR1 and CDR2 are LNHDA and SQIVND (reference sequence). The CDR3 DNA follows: TGTGCCAGTAGTATTTCTGACAGCTATGAAGCTTTCTTT. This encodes CASSISDSYEAFF.

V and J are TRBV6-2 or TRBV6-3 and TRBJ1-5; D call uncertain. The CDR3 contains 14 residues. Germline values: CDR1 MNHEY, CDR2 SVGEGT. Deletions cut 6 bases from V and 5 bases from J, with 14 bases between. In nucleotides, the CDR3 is TGTGCCAGCAGCCACCCCAACACATATCAGCCCCAGCATTTT. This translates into CASSHPNTYQPQHF.

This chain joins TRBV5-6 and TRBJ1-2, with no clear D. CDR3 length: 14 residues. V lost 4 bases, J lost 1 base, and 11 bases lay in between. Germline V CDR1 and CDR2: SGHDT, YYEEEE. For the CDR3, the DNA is TGTGCCAGCAGCGCTGGACGGGTTAACTATGGCTACACCTTC. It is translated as CASSAGRVNYGYTF. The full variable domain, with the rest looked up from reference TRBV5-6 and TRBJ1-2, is DAGVTQSPTHLIKTRGQQVTLRCSPKSGHDTVSWYQQALGQGPQFIFQYYEEEERQRGNFPDRFSGHQFPNYSSELNVNALLLGDSALYLCASSAGRVNYGYTFGSGTRLTVV.

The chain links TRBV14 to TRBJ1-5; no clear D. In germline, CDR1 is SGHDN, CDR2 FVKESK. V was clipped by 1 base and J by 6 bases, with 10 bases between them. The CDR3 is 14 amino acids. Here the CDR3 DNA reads TGTGCCAGCAGCCAAGGAAACAGTGGTCAGCCCCAGCATTTT. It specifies CASSQGNSGQPQHF.

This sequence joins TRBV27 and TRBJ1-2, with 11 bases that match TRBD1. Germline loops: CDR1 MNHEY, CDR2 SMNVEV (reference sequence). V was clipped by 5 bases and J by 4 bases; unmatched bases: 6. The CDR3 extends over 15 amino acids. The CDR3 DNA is TGTGCCAGCAGTGCGGGACAGGGGGGGGCCTATGGCTACACCTTC. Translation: CASSAGQGGAYGYTF.

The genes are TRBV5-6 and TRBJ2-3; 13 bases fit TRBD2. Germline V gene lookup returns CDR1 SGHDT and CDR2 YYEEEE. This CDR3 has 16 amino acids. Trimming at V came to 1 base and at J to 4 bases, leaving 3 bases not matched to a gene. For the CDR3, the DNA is TGTGCCAGCAGCTTGACTAGCGGGGGGGCGGCAGATACGCAGTATTTT. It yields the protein CASSLTSGGAADTQYF.

CDR3 sequence reads: CASSTYSTDTQYF. DNA of the CDR3: TGTGCCAGCAGCACCTATAGCACAGATACGCAGTATTTT. This chain links TRBV7-3 with TRBJ2-3; D not resolved. Trimming cost V 5 bases and J 0 bases, with 6 bases left between them. Looked up from germline, CDR1 is SGHTA and CDR2 is FQGTGA. This CDR3 comprises 13 residues.

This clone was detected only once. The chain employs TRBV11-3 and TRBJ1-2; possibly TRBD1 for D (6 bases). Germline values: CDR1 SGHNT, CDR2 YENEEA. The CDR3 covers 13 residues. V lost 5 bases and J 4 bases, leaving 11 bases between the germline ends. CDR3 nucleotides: TGTGCCAGCAGCAAGCAGGGGTTCTATGGCTACACCTTC. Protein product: CASSKQGFYGYTF.

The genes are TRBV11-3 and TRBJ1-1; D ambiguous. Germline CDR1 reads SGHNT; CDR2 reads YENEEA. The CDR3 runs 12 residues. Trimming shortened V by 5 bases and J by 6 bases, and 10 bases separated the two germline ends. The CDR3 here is CASSPPYAEAFF. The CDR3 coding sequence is TGTGCCAGCAGCCCTCCCTACGCTGAAGCTTTCTTT. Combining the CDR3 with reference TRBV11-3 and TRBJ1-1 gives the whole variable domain EAGVVQSPRYKIIEKKQPVAFWCNPISGHNTLYWYLQNLGQGPELLIRYENEEAVDDSQLPKDRFSAERLKGVDSTLKIQPAELGDSAVYLCASSPPYAEAFFGQGTRLTVV.

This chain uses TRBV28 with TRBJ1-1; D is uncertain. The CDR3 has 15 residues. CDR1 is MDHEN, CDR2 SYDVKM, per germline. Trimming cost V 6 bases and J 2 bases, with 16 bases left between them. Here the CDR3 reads CASSSWTETNTEAFF. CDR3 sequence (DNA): TGTGCCAGCAGCTCATGGACCGAGACCAACACTGAAGCTTTCTTT.

The chain's CDR3 is CASSQIGRLALNYGYTF. The CDR3 coding sequence is TGTGCCAGCAGCCAAATTGGACGGCTGGCTCTTAACTATGGCTACACCTTC. The V gene is TRBV7-2, the J gene TRBJ1-2, with D hard to call. The CDR3 consists of 17 residues. V was shortened by 5 bases and J by 1 base, with 20 bases between the two germline ends. Germline V lookup: CDR1 SGHTA, CDR2 FQGNSA.

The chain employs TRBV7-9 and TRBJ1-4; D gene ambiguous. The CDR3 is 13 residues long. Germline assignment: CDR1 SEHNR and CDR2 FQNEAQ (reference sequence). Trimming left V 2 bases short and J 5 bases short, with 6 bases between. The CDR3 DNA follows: TGTGCCAGCAGCTTACTAAACAATGAAAAACTGTTTTTT. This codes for CASSLLNNEKLFF.

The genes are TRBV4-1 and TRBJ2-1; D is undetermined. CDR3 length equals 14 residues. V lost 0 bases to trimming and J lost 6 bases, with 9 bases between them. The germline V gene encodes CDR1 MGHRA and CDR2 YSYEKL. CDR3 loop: CASSQDKFGNEQFF. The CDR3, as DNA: TGCGCCAGCAGCCAAGATAAATTCGGCAATGAGCAGTTCTTC.

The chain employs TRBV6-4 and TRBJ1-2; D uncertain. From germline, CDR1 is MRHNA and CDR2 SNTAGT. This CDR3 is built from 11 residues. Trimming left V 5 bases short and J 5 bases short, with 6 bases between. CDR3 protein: CASSSGYGYTF. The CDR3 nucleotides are TGTGCCAGCAGTTCGGGGTATGGCTACACCTTC.

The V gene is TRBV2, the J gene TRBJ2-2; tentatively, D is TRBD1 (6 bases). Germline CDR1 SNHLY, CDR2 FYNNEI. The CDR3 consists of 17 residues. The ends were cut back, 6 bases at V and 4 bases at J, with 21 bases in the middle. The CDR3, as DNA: TGTGCCAGCAGGCAAGGGGCAGGGGCCTTGGGCACCGGGGAGCTGTTTTTT. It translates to CASRQGAGALGTGELFF.

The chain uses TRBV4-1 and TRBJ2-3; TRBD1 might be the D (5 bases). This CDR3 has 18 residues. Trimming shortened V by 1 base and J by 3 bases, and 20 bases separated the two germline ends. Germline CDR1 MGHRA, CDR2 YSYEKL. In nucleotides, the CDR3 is TGCGCCAGCAGCCAAGGAGGTACAGGACCGACAGTGACAGATACGCAGTATTTT. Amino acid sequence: CASSQGGTGPTVTDTQYF.

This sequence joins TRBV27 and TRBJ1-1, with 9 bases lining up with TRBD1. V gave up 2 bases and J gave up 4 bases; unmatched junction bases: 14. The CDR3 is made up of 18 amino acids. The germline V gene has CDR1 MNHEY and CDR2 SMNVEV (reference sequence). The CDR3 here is CASSLASGTGFSRTEAFF. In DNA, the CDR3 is TGTGCCAGCAGTTTAGCCTCTGGGACAGGGTTTTCGCGCACTGAAGCTTTCTTT.

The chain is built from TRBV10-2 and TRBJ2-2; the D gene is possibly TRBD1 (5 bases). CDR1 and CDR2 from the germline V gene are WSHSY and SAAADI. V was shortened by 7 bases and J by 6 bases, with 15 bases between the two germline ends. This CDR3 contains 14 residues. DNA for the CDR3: TGCGCCAGCATGTGGGGCCAGGCCCCCGGGGAGCTGTTTTTT. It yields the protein CASMWGQAPGELFF.

Written as DNA, the CDR3 is TGCGCCAGCAGCCAACAAGAGACCCAGTACTTC. Its protein product is CASSQQETQYF. The J gene is TRBJ2-5, the V gene TRBV4-1, with D unresolved. CDR3 size: 11 residues. Trimming stripped 2 bases from V and 2 bases from J, with 0 bases between. Germline assignment: CDR1 MGHRA and CDR2 YSYEKL.

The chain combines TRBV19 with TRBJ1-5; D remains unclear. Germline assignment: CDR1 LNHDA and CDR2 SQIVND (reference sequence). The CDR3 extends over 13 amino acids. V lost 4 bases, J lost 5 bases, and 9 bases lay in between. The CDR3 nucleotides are TGTGCCAGTAGTAGTGCATATCATCAGCCCCAGCATTTT. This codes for CASSSAYHQPQHF. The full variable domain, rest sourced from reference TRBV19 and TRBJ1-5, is DGGITQSPKYLFRKEGQNVTLSCEQNLNHDAMYWYRQDPGQGLRLIYYSQIVNDFQKGDIAEGYSVSREKKESFPLTVTSAQKNPTAFYLCASSSAYHQPQHFGDGTRLSIL.

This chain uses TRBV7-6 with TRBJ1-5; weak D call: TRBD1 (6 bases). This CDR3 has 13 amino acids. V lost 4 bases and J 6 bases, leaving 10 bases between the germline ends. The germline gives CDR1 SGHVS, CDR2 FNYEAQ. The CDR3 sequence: CASSSEGGQPQHF. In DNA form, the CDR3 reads TGTGCCAGCAGCTCCGAGGGGGGTCAGCCCCAGCATTTT.

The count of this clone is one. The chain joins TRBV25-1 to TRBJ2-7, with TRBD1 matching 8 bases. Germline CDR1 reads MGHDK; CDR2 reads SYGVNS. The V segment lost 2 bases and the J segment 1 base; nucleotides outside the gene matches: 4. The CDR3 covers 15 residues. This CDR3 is CASSEGGTGSYEQYF. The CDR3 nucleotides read TGTGCCAGCAGTGAAGGGGGGACAGGTTCCTACGAGCAGTACTTC.

The CDR3 sequence: CASSYSAGDTYEQYF. The CDR3 nucleotides are TGTGCCAGCAGTTACTCGGCAGGGGATACCTACGAGCAGTACTTC. The V call is TRBV6-5, the J call TRBJ2-7; possible D gene TRBD1, 6 bases. The V gene lost 0 bases and the J gene lost 2 bases, with 11 bases spanning the gap. This CDR3 has 15 amino acids. Germline lookup yields CDR1 MNHEY and CDR2 SVGAGI.